The next 31 T cell receptor beta chains were all read from a single sample in a study of T cells in pancreatic ductal adenocarcinoma. Method: immunoSEQ multiplex PCR; TCRdb's copy keeps in-frame clones and lacks some. There are under 20,000 clones in the sample; 88% occur only once, and approximately 1% lies in the top ten. No neoadjuvant therapy was given to the selected pancreatic ductal adenocarcinoma patients before their surgery. Sequenced input: PBMCs. The source is a human donor with pancreatic ductal adenocarcinoma.

This clone was counted once. The chain couples TRBV28 to TRBJ2-7; a weak D match, TRBD2 (5 bases). From germline, CDR1 is MDHEN and CDR2 SYDVKM. The CDR3 length is 15 residues. Trimming cost V 5 bases and J 2 bases, with 16 bases left between them. CDR3 nucleotide sequence: TGTGCCAGCAGTCCTAGCAACTATGAAGCCTACGAGCAGTACTTC. This translates into CASSPSNYEAYEQYF.

The CDR3 spells CIGRVSSYNEQFF. DNA for the CDR3: TGTATAGGCCGGGTCAGCTCCTACAATGAGCAGTTCTTC. The chain is built from TRBV15 and TRBJ2-1; D unclear. CDR3 length: 13 amino acids. Germline values: CDR1 LNHNV, CDR2 YYDKDF (reference sequence).

The J gene is TRBJ2-7, the V gene TRBV19; D gene unclear. The CDR3 is made up of 16 amino acids. Germline lookup yields CDR1 LNHDA and CDR2 SQIVND (reference sequence). Trimming left V 4 bases short and J 0 bases short, with 16 bases between. Written as DNA, the CDR3 is TGTGCCAGTAGTACGAACCGAGCCCCCATCTCCTACGAGCAGTACTTC. It yields the protein CASSTNRAPISYEQYF.

The V and J genes are TRBV4-3 and TRBJ2-3; 8 bases match TRBD1. V lost 1 base and J lost 1; bases outside the gene matches: 1. Germline assignment: CDR1 LGHNA and CDR2 YSLEER. The length of the CDR3 is 15 residues. The DNA of the CDR3 is TGCGCCAGCAGCCAAGCAGGGGGCGGCACAGATACGCAGTATTTT. Its translation: CASSQAGGGTDTQYF.

Only one count was recorded for this clone. The rearrangement links TRBV6-6 to TRBJ2-7; D may be TRBD2 (6 bases). The CDR3 runs to 14 residues. The V and J ends lost 2 bases and 5 bases respectively, with 13 bases between them. Germline CDR1 MNHNY, CDR2 SVGAGI (reference sequence). Here the CDR3 reads CASSYSGSIHEQYF. The CDR3 DNA follows: TGTGCCAGCAGTTACAGCGGGTCGATCCACGAGCAGTACTTC.

The chain is built from TRBV18 and TRBJ2-7; D possibly corresponds to TRBD1 (6 bases). Germline CDR1 and CDR2: KGHSH and LQKENI. The CDR3 is made up of 15 amino acids. V dropped 2 bases and J dropped 3 bases, with 14 bases sitting between them. DNA of the CDR3: TGTGCCAGCTCACCAGGGCAGGGGTCTATCTACGAGCAGTACTTC. It specifies CASSPGQGSIYEQYF.

This chain uses TRBV7-9 with TRBJ2-3, with no clear D. CDR3 length equals 13 residues. CDR1 is SEHNR and CDR2 is FQNEAQ in the germline V gene (reference sequence). The V and J ends lost 5 bases and 0 bases respectively, with 6 bases between them. Here the CDR3 DNA reads TGTGCCAGCAGCCGACATAGCACAGATACGCAGTATTTT. Amino acids: CASSRHSTDTQYF. Looking up the rest from reference TRBV7-9 and TRBJ2-3 gives the full variable domain: DTGVSQNPRHKITKRGQNVTFRCDPISEHNRLYWYRQTLGQGPEFLTYFQNEAQLEKSRLLSDRFSAERPKGSFSTLEIQRTEQGDSAMYLCASSRHSTDTQYFGPGTRLTVL.

V usage is TRBV9 and J usage is TRBJ1-5; 7 bases are a match to TRBD1. The germline CDR1 and CDR2 sequences are SGDLS and YYNGEE. The CDR3 runs 15 residues. The V gene end was trimmed by 0 bases and the J gene end by 0 bases; junction bases not matched to a gene: 0. CDR3 sequence (DNA): TGTGCCAGCAGCGTAGACAGGGGTAGCAATCAGCCCCAGCATTTT. Residues: CASSVDRGSNQPQHF.

The chain links TRBV29-1 to TRBJ2-7; maybe TRBD1 (5 bases). From germline, CDR1 is SQVTM and CDR2 ANQGSEA. The CDR3 length is 13 residues. V gave up 4 bases and J gave up 2 bases, with 12 bases separating them. CDR3 loop: CSVVFPGTYEQYF. The CDR3 nucleotides are TGCAGCGTTGTTTTTCCAGGGACCTACGAGCAGTACTTC.

V gene TRBV10-3 combines with J gene TRBJ2-2; a weak D match, TRBD1 (6 bases). V was shortened by 11 bases and J by 1 base, with 14 bases between the two germline ends. Germline-derived CDR1 and CDR2 are ENHRY and SYGVKD. CDR3 length: 14 amino acids. CDR3 amino acids: CAAHPTGNTGELFF. The CDR3 DNA follows: TGTGCCGCGCACCCGACAGGGAACACCGGGGAGCTGTTTTTT.

V gene TRBV6-1 combines with J gene TRBJ1-5; D not certain. The CDR3 has 15 residues. V was clipped by 2 bases and J by 5 bases, with 13 bases between them. Germline loops: CDR1 MNHNS, CDR2 SASEGT. CDR3 nucleotide sequence: TGTGCCAGCAGTGAACCCGTATTGACTGATCAGCCCCAGCATTTT. This encodes CASSEPVLTDQPQHF.

The V call is TRBV10-3, the J call TRBJ2-2, with 12 nucleotides matching TRBD1. Germline trimming cut 6 bases from V and 0 bases from J; bases unmatched to any gene: 17. CDR3 size: 21 residues. Germline loops: CDR1 ENHRY, CDR2 SYGVKD. The chain's CDR3 is CAIRGGTGTGGTTSNTGELFF. The DNA of the CDR3 is TGTGCCATCAGGGGGGGGACCGGGACAGGGGGCACTACTTCGAACACCGGGGAGCTGTTTTTT.

This clone has a handful of counts. The chain has TRBV2 and TRBJ1-6, with D perhaps TRBD1 (6 bases). The CDR3 has 16 residues. Trimming took 4 bases from V and 6 from J, leaving 16 bases between them. Germline CDR1 SNHLY, CDR2 FYNNEI. CDR3 in amino acids: CASSVSQGKGNSPLHF. In nucleotides, the CDR3 is TGTGCCAGCAGTGTCTCACAGGGAAAGGGTAATTCACCCCTCCACTTT.

The chain has TRBV9 and TRBJ2-3, with D perhaps matching TRBD1 (6 bases). The CDR3 sequence is 16 residues long. Looked up from germline, CDR1 is SGDLS and CDR2 is YYNGEE. Trimming shortened V by 0 bases and J by 2 bases, and 13 bases separated the two germline ends. In DNA, the CDR3 is TGTGCCAGCAGCGTAGGACAGGCTATTAACACAGATACGCAGTATTTT. As protein: CASSVGQAINTDTQYF. Full variable domain (remainder filled in from reference TRBV9 and TRBJ2-3): DSGVTQTPKHLITATGQRVTLRCSPRSGDLSVYWYQQSLDQGLQFLIQYYNGEERAKGNILERFSAQQFPDLHSELNLSSLELGDSALYFCASSVGQAINTDTQYFGPGTRLTVL.

This clone turned up a few times. The chain recombines TRBV2 with TRBJ1-5; possibly TRBD1 for D (6 bases). CDR1 SNHLY and CDR2 FYNNEI come from the germline V gene. This CDR3 comprises 14 residues. V was clipped by 2 bases and J by 4 bases, with 9 bases between them. The CDR3 sequence is CASSEQGRNQPQHF. The CDR3 DNA sequence: TGTGCCAGCAGTGAACAGGGGCGGAATCAGCCCCAGCATTTT.

CDR3 amino acids: CASSSKTGHGELFF. The CDR3 DNA sequence: TGTGCCAGCAGCTCCAAGACAGGGCACGGGGAGCTGTTTTTT. This chain joins TRBV7-7 and TRBJ2-2, with 7 bases aligning to TRBD1. V gave up 4 bases and J gave up 7 bases; unmatched junction bases: 6. Germline values: CDR1 SSHAT, CDR2 FNYEAQ (reference sequence). This CDR3 contains 14 residues.

The chain employs TRBV6-5 and TRBJ1-6; 9 bases match TRBD1. The CDR3 sequence is 11 residues long. Per the germline V gene, CDR1 is MNHEY and CDR2 is SVGAGI. With V trimmed by 4 bases and J by 16 bases, 2 bases remained unmatched. CDR3 coding DNA: TGTGCCAGCAGTTCGGGACAGGGTCTCCACTTT. This sequence encodes CASSSGQGLHF.

In this sample, this clone turned up once. This chain uses TRBV28 with TRBJ2-7, with D perhaps TRBD1 (5 bases). Trimming took 5 bases from V and 5 from J, leaving 16 bases between them. The CDR3 has 14 residues. Germline V gene sequence: CDR1 MDHEN, CDR2 SYDVKM. CDR3 amino acids: CASSVRGQRNEQYF. CDR3 DNA sequence: TGTGCCAGCAGTGTACGAGGACAACGAAACGAGCAGTACTTC. Full variable domain (missing parts from reference TRBV28 and TRBJ2-7): DVKVTQSSRYLVKRTGEKVFLECVQDMDHENMFWYRQDPGLGLRLIYFSYDVKMKEKGDIPEGYSVSREKKERFSLILESASTNQTSMYLCASSVRGQRNEQYFGPGTRLTVT.

The chain has TRBV11-2 and TRBJ2-7; 7 bases map to TRBD1. This CDR3 spans 15 amino acids. The germline CDR1 and CDR2 sequences are SGHAT and FQNNGV. V lost 5 bases, J lost 4 bases, and 11 bases stayed unmatched. The CDR3 nucleotides are TGTGCCAGCAGCGGACATCGGGACAGTAGGTACGAGCAGTACTTC. Translation gives CASSGHRDSRYEQYF.

This chain joins TRBV28 and TRBJ1-5; D unclear. With 2 bases removed from V and 0 bases from J, the gap between germline ends came to 8 bases. The CDR3 contains 15 residues. Germline CDR1 and CDR2: MDHEN and SYDVKM. CDR3 sequence: CASSLTVNSNQPQHF. The CDR3 bases are TGTGCCAGCAGTTTAACGGTAAATAGCAATCAGCCCCAGCATTTT. The entire variable domain, with the rest obtained from reference TRBV28 and TRBJ1-5, is as follows: DVKVTQSSRYLVKRTGEKVFLECVQDMDHENMFWYRQDPGLGLRLIYFSYDVKMKEKGDIPEGYSVSREKKERFSLILESASTNQTSMYLCASSLTVNSNQPQHFGDGTRLSIL.

This chain joins TRBV9 and TRBJ1-1; a possible D gene is TRBD1 (5 bases). The germline CDR1 and CDR2 sequences are SGDLS and YYNGEE. V was trimmed by 3 bases and J by 3 bases, leaving 15 bases between them. The CDR3 consists of 15 residues. The CDR3, as DNA: TGTGCCAGCAGCGAAACCCCCTGGGGCGACACTGAAGCTTTCTTT. Translation gives CASSETPWGDTEAFF.

This clone turned up a few times. The V gene is TRBV19, the J gene TRBJ1-1; 7 bases align to TRBD1. J was trimmed by 1 base and V by 4 bases; bases with no gene match: 12. The germline gives CDR1 LNHDA, CDR2 SQIVND (reference sequence). This CDR3 is built from 17 residues. The CDR3 sequence is CASSTQGFPLANTEAFF. DNA for the CDR3: TGTGCCAGTAGTACACAGGGGTTCCCCCTTGCGAACACTGAAGCTTTCTTT.

V is TRBV5-1 and J is TRBJ1-1, with D perhaps TRBD1 (5 bases). Germline V gene data show CDR1 as SGHRS and CDR2 as YFSETQ. Trimming cost V 4 bases and J 2 bases, with 15 bases left between them. The length of the CDR3 is 15 residues. The CDR3 region is CASSPSVGGNTEAFF. CDR3 coding DNA: TGCGCCAGCAGCCCCTCGGTGGGGGGTAACACTGAAGCTTTCTTT. The full variable domain, completed using reference TRBV5-1 and TRBJ1-1, is KAGVTQTPRYLIKTRGQQVTLSCSPISGHRSVSWYQQTPGQGLQFLFEYFSETQRNKGNFPGRFSGRQFSNSRSEMNVSTLELGDSALYLCASSPSVGGNTEAFFGQGTRLTVV.

V is TRBV29-1 and J is TRBJ2-3; no clear D gene. With 6 bases removed from V and 6 bases from J, the gap between germline ends came to 16 bases. The CDR3 covers 13 residues. Germline CDR1 reads SQVTM; CDR2 reads ANQGSEA. As DNA, the CDR3 is TGCAGCGTCCTCAGCCTGGAGACGGATACGCAGTATTTT. This gives the protein CSVLSLETDTQYF.

This clone was seen only once. This chain connects TRBV7-2 to TRBJ2-7, with 7 bases aligning to TRBD1. Germline assignment: CDR1 SGHTA and CDR2 FQGNSA. The CDR3 loop spans 14 amino acids. V gave up 5 bases and J gave up 3 bases; unmatched junction bases: 7. The CDR3 bases are TGTGCCAGCAGCCTGAGACAGGGATTCTACGAGCAGTACTTC. Translated, it gives CASSLRQGFYEQYF. The full variable domain, rest sourced from reference TRBV7-2 and TRBJ2-7, is GAGVSQSPSNKVTEKGKDVELRCDPISGHTALYWYRQSLGQGLEFLIYFQGNSAPDKSGLPSDRFSAERTGGSVSTLTIQRTQQEDSAVYLCASSLRQGFYEQYFGPGTRLTVT.

This chain links TRBV11-3 with TRBJ1-1, with D hard to call. The V gene lost 3 bases and the J gene lost 4 bases, with 9 bases spanning the gap. Germline assignment: CDR1 SGHNT and CDR2 YENEEA. The CDR3 totals 13 residues. The DNA of the CDR3 is TGTGCCAGCAGCTTTACAGATACCACTGAAGCTTTCTTT. Translated: CASSFTDTTEAFF.

The DNA of the CDR3 is TGTGCCAGCAGTCCAGGGGGCAGTCGGATGGAGACCCAGTACTTC. As protein: CASSPGGSRMETQYF. The rearrangement links TRBV7-3 to TRBJ2-5; 8 bases align to TRBD1. Germline CDR1 and CDR2: SGHTA and FQGTGA. CDR3 size: 15 residues. The J segment lost 5 bases and the V segment lost 6 bases, leaving 11 bases of the junction unmatched.

This chain uses TRBV5-4 with TRBJ2-7; weak D call: TRBD2 (5 bases). V was shortened by 4 bases and J by 2 bases, with 7 bases between the two germline ends. Germline CDR1 reads SGHNT; CDR2 reads YYREEE (reference sequence). The CDR3 spans 12 residues. The CDR3 loop reads CASSEGTYEQYF. For the CDR3, the DNA is TGTGCCAGCAGCGAGGGCACCTACGAGCAGTACTTC.

This clone appeared once. The rearrangement links TRBV2 to TRBJ2-3, with 7 bases identical to TRBD2. Per germline, CDR1 SNHLY and CDR2 FYNNEI. J gave up 2 bases and V 2 bases, and 7 bases lay outside the gene matches. CDR3 length: 16 amino acids. CDR3 bases: TGTGCCAGCAGTGAACTGGGCGGGGGAAACACAGATACGCAGTATTTT. Translating gives CASSELGGGNTDTQYF. Drawing the rest from reference TRBV2 and TRBJ2-3, the complete variable domain is EPEVTQTPSHQVTQMGQEVILRCVPISNHLYFYWYRQILGQKVEFLVSFYNNEISEKSEIFDDQFSVERPDGSNFTLKIRSTKLEDSAMYFCASSELGGGNTDTQYFGPGTRLTVL.

This rearrangement joins TRBV7-8 to TRBJ2-3, with no clear D. This CDR3 is built from 13 residues. The germline CDR1 and CDR2 sequences are SGHVS and FQNEAQ. The germline V and J ends were trimmed by 1 base and 6 bases, with 8 bases remaining between them. The CDR3 reads CASSLGREDTQYF. CDR3 DNA sequence: TGTGCCAGCAGCTTAGGTCGTGAGGATACGCAGTATTTT.

The chain is built from TRBV7-9 and TRBJ2-5; no firm D call. The germline V gene encodes CDR1 SEHNR and CDR2 FQNEAQ (reference sequence). The CDR3 is 14 residues long. V lost 1 base and J 2 bases, leaving 8 bases between the germline ends. The CDR3 nucleotides are TGTGCCAGCAGCTTAGATATAGAACAAGAGACCCAGTACTTC. This sequence encodes CASSLDIEQETQYF.